The 7 T cell receptor beta chains listed next were all sequenced from one sample in a study of blood T cell repertoires in COVID-19. The protocol was immunoSEQ multiplex PCR, while the TCRdb copy is restricted to in-frame clones and leaves out a portion. Here the sample spans 270,000 or so clones, roughly 86% being singletons. Sequencing used peripheral blood. These TCRs come from a woman between 25 and 40 years old with COVID-19, enrolled during active disease.

This clone was seen more than once but under ten times. V and J are TRBV5-4 and TRBJ1-2, with 12 bases fitting TRBD1. The CDR3 runs 17 residues. CDR1 and CDR2 (germline): SGHNT, YYREEE (reference sequence). The V segment lost 7 bases and the J segment 2 bases; nucleotides outside the gene matches: 12. The CDR3 region is CASRRGGQGAGNYGYTF. The CDR3 nucleotides are TGTGCCAGCCGTAGAGGGGGACAGGGGGCAGGGAACTATGGCTACACCTTC.

V and J are TRBV3-1 (or the pseudogene TRBV3-2) and TRBJ1-1, with D uncertain. Looked up from germline, CDR1 is LGHDT and CDR2 is YNNKEL (reference sequence). Trimming took 1 base from V and 6 from J, leaving 9 bases between them. The CDR3 loop spans 13 amino acids. The CDR3: CASSQVLSSEAFF. The CDR3 coding sequence is TGTGCCAGCAGCCAAGTCTTGTCGTCTGAAGCTTTCTTT.

The rearrangement links TRBV28 to TRBJ2-2, with 7 bases fitting TRBD1. The V segment lost 8 bases and the J segment 7 bases; nucleotides outside the gene matches: 13. The CDR3 sequence is 15 residues long. Germline CDR1 MDHEN, CDR2 SYDVKM. The CDR3 spells CASQGGRERVGELFF. The CDR3 DNA follows: TGTGCCAGCCAAGGGGGCAGGGAGCGAGTCGGGGAGCTGTTTTTT.

V gene TRBV10-1 combines with J gene TRBJ1-1; TRBD1 aligns across 8 bases. The germline V gene encodes CDR1 WNHNN and CDR2 SYGVQD (reference sequence). The CDR3 is 18 amino acids. The V gene end was trimmed by 0 bases and the J gene end by 0 bases; junction bases not matched to a gene: 9. CDR3 DNA: TGCGCCAGCAGTGAGTCGACAGGGGACCCCGACATGAACACTGAAGCTTTCTTT. Translated: CASSESTGDPDMNTEAFF.

About this clone itself: This sample also contains other DNA sequences that code for the same CDR3. The J gene is TRBJ2-7, the V gene TRBV19; 8 bases map to TRBD1. The junction had 6 bases not matched to a gene; V was cut back by 3 bases and J by 2 bases. From germline, CDR1 is LNHDA and CDR2 SQIVND (reference sequence). CDR3 length: 15 amino acids. Written as DNA, the CDR3 is TGTGCCAGTAGTATCGGCACAGGGGGTCCCTACGAGCAGTACTTC. Translated, it gives CASSIGTGGPYEQYF.

This clone was found a few times. J is TRBJ1-2 and V is TRBV6-5, with TRBD1 matching 7 bases. V gave up 4 bases and J gave up 4 bases; unmatched junction bases: 12. The CDR3 loop spans 16 amino acids. Germline loops: CDR1 MNHEY, CDR2 SVGAGI. CDR3 nucleotides: TGTGCCAGCAGTTCTCCCCTCCCGGGACAGCGCTATGGCTACACCTTC. The encoded protein is CASSSPLPGQRYGYTF.

V usage is TRBV2 and J usage is TRBJ2-1, with TRBD2 identical over 13 bases. CDR3 size: 20 residues. Trimming cost V 5 bases and J 1 base; bases outside gene matches: 14. Germline V gene data show CDR1 as SNHLY and CDR2 as FYNNEI. CDR3 in DNA: TGTGCCAGCAGTCCCGGGCTTACTAGCGGGGGGGCCCGGTCCTACAATGAGCAGTTCTTC. Protein sequence: CASSPGLTSGGARSYNEQFF.